Listed here are 28 T cell receptor beta chains from one sample, sequenced in a study of Graves' ophthalmopathy and Graves' hyperthyroidism. TCR beta CDR3 amplification used RNA transcripts. An initial RT-PCR round employing HTBI primers preceded a second-round multiplex PCR. MiXCR, applied by TCRdb to the multiplex PCR reads, yields one record per CDR3 protein. The sample contains hundreds of thousands of distinct CDR3 sequences, about 47% of which appear only once. Sequences were obtained from peripheral blood. These receptors all stem from an adult man with Graves' ophthalmopathy.

The V and J genes are TRBV5-4 and TRBJ2-5; the match to TRBD2 covers 10 bases. Germline V lookup: CDR1 SGHNT, CDR2 YYREEE (reference sequence). The trim removed 4 bases at V and 1 base at J, leaving 7 bases unmatched. The CDR3 covers 16 residues. Here the CDR3 reads CASSPGLAGAQETQYF. CDR3 nucleotides: TGTGCCAGCAGCCCCGGGCTAGCGGGGGCCCAAGAGACCCAGTACTTC.

There are a few counts of this clonotype. The chain uses TRBV29-1 and TRBJ2-2; D gene ambiguous. The CDR3 runs 15 residues. Germline loops: CDR1 SQVTM, CDR2 ANQGSEA. V was pared by 1 base and J by 5 bases, with 14 bases between. CDR3 DNA sequence: TGCAGCGTTGAAGTTGGCACACTGGGGACCGGGGAGCTGTTTTTT. Residues: CSVEVGTLGTGELFF.

The chain carries TRBV11-2 and TRBJ1-1; 9 nucleotides agree with TRBD1. The CDR3 length is 14 residues. V was clipped by 5 bases and J by 3 bases; unmatched bases: 4. Germline CDR1 reads SGHAT; CDR2 reads FQNNGV. The chain's CDR3 is CASSPDRGDTEAFF. CDR3 DNA: TGTGCCAGCAGCCCAGACAGGGGGGACACTGAAGCTTTCTTT.

Here the CDR3 DNA reads TGTGCCAGCAGCTTCGGCAGGGGGAAGACCCAGTACTTC. Its translation: CASSFGRGKTQYF. V usage is TRBV7-9 and J usage is TRBJ2-5, with TRBD1 matching over 7 bases. From germline, CDR1 is SEHNR and CDR2 FQNEAQ (reference sequence). V shed 3 bases, J shed 6 bases, and the junction held 4 bases outside the gene matches. There are 13 residues in the CDR3.

The chain joins TRBV29-1 to TRBJ2-3, with 9 bases identical to TRBD2. CDR3 length: 16 residues. V shed 3 bases, J shed 1 base, and the junction held 8 bases outside the gene matches. CDR1 is SQVTM and CDR2 is ANQGSEA in the germline V gene. The CDR3 DNA reads TGCAGCGTTGAGAACATAGCGGGAGAACGCACAGATACGCAGTATTTT. Translated, it gives CSVENIAGERTDTQYF.

Many counts were recorded for this clonotype. The rearrangement uses TRBV29-1 and TRBJ1-1; possible D gene TRBD1, 5 bases. CDR3 length equals 17 residues. Deletions cut 1 base from V and 0 bases from J, with 18 bases between. Germline V gene sequence: CDR1 SQVTM, CDR2 ANQGSEA. In DNA form, the CDR3 reads TGCAGCGTTGAAGGGGGGGGAGGGATAGTGATGAACACTGAAGCTTTCTTT. As protein: CSVEGGGGIVMNTEAFF.

V usage is TRBV5-1 and J usage is TRBJ1-1; D uncertain. V was shortened by 7 bases and J by 4 bases, with 14 bases between the two germline ends. Per germline, CDR1 SGHRS and CDR2 YFSETQ. This CDR3 has 13 residues. CDR3 nucleotide sequence: TGCGCCAGCCATGGGTTCGGGAGCACTGAAGCTTTCTTT. Translated, it gives CASHGFGSTEAFF. The full variable domain, its missing parts supplied by reference TRBV5-1 and TRBJ1-1, is KAGVTQTPRYLIKTRGQQVTLSCSPISGHRSVSWYQQTPGQGLQFLFEYFSETQRNKGNFPGRFSGRQFSNSRSEMNVSTLELGDSALYLCASHGFGSTEAFFGQGTRLTVV.

CDR3 in amino acids: CASVGRIQETQYF. For the CDR3, the DNA is TGTGCCAGCGTGGGACGGATCCAAGAGACCCAGTACTTC. The V and J genes are TRBV2 and TRBJ2-5, with D perhaps given as TRBD1 or TRBD2 (5 bases each). Per the germline V gene, CDR1 is SNHLY and CDR2 is FYNNEI. The CDR3 is 13 residues long. Trimming cost V 8 bases and J 1 base, with 11 bases left between them.

This clonotype was seen more than once but under ten times. The chain employs TRBV11-2 and TRBJ1-2, with D possibly TRBD1 on 5 matching bases. V was pared by 8 bases and J by 5 bases, with 12 bases between. Germline CDR1 SGHAT, CDR2 FQNNGV. This CDR3 has 12 residues. Here the CDR3 DNA reads TGTGCCAGCCGAGGGACTTCTTATGGCTACACCTTC. Protein: CASRGTSYGYTF.

This chain connects TRBV7-9 to TRBJ1-2; D gene ambiguous. V lost 3 bases to trimming and J lost 4 bases, with 9 bases between them. This CDR3 region has 13 residues. CDR1 is SEHNR, CDR2 FQNEAQ, per germline (reference sequence). This chain's CDR3 is CASSFQESYGYTF. CDR3 DNA sequence: TGTGCCAGCAGCTTTCAGGAGAGCTATGGCTACACCTTC.

This chain joins TRBV10-3 and TRBJ1-2; D remains ambiguous. Germline CDR1 is ENHRY and CDR2 is SYGVKD. The V end lost 6 bases, the J end lost 1 base, and 12 bases lay between the germline ends. The CDR3 totals 14 residues. CDR3: CAISGEADNYGYTF. The CDR3 DNA reads TGTGCCATCAGCGGGGAGGCAGATAACTATGGCTACACCTTC.

With respect to this clonotype: Being one base from a much bigger clone, this may be a read error. The V and J genes are TRBV29-1 and TRBJ1-2, with D perhaps TRBD1 (5 bases). This CDR3 is built from 14 residues. Germline CDR1 and CDR2: SQVTM and ANQGSEA. Trimming cost V 0 bases and J 8 bases, with 16 bases left between them. CDR3 coding DNA: TGCAGCGTTGAAGAAGGGACCTCCGTGAAAGGCTACACCTTC. Protein: CSVEEGTSVKGYTF.

Comment on this clonotype: Germline and junction disagree at one end, which may indicate a read error. The rearrangement joins TRBV10-3 to TRBJ1-1; maybe TRBD1 (6 bases). Germline V gives CDR1 ENHRY, CDR2 SYGVKD. This CDR3 spans 14 amino acids. DNA for the CDR3: TGTGCCAGCAGTTACTCAGGGGAGAACACTGAAGCTTTCTTT. Protein sequence: CASSYSGENTEAFF.

V is TRBV7-9 and J is TRBJ1-1; weak D call: TRBD1 (5 bases). The CDR3 runs 14 residues. The V gene's germline CDR1 is SEHNR and CDR2 FQNEAQ (reference sequence). Between the trimmed V and J ends, which lost 8 bases and 0 bases, there was a span of 13 bases. CDR3 residues: CASGTLSMNTEAFF. In DNA form, the CDR3 reads TGTGCCAGCGGGACTCTTTCCATGAACACTGAAGCTTTCTTT.

Notes on this clonotype: Since the CDR3 does not end with the conserved phenylalanine or tryptophan, this likely comes from a read error. The chain combines TRBV10-3 with TRBJ2-7; the D is unclear. Trimming stripped 2 bases from V and 3 bases from J, with 11 bases between. The CDR3 has 14 residues. From germline, CDR1 is ENHRY and CDR2 SYGVKD. The CDR3 reads CAISEKGRHYEQYL. The CDR3 DNA sequence: TGTGCCATCAGTGAGAAGGGCAGGCACTACGAGCAGTACCTC.

This chain joins TRBV2 and TRBJ2-6; D is undetermined. Trimming took off 1 base at V and 6 bases at J, with 4 bases between the two ends. The CDR3 spans 13 residues. CDR1 is SNHLY and CDR2 is FYNNEI in the germline V gene. The CDR3 bases are TGTGCCAGCAGTGAAGTCGAGGCCAACGTCCTGACTTTC. This codes for CASSEVEANVLTF.

In regard to this clonotype: One end of the junction fails to match germline, which may point to a read error. The V and J genes are TRBV10-3 and TRBJ2-6; D is undetermined. The length of the CDR3 is 16 residues. Germline CDR1 is ENHRY and CDR2 is SYGVKD. Here the CDR3 DNA reads TGTGCCAGCAGTTACTCCCCCCTCTCTGGGGCCAACGTCCTGACTTTC. Protein product: CASSYSPLSGANVLTF.

The chain is built from TRBV7-2 and TRBJ1-1; D gene ambiguous. V lost 2 bases and J lost 4, with 2 bases in between. Germline V gene data show CDR1 as SGHTA and CDR2 as FQGNSA. The CDR3 is 11 amino acids. In DNA form, the CDR3 reads TGTGCCAGCAGCTTAACCACTGAAGCTTTCTTT. Protein product: CASSLTTEAFF.

The chain employs TRBV12-3 or TRBV12-4 and TRBJ1-1, with D hard to call. The CDR3 runs to 13 residues. The ends were cut back, 7 bases at V and 1 base at J, with 10 bases in the middle. This CDR3 reads CASTNDGNTEAFF. CDR3 DNA: TGTGCCAGCACTAACGACGGGAACACTGAAGCTTTCTTT.

This clonotype was seen a handful of times. The genes are TRBV12-3 or TRBV12-4 and TRBJ2-7, with 9 bases lining up with TRBD1. With 6 bases clipped from V and 3 bases from J, the junction kept 6 bases outside the gene matches. The length of the CDR3 is 14 residues. DNA for the CDR3: TGTGCCAGCAGCTCTACAGGGGGCGACTACGAGCAGTACTTC. Protein: CASSSTGGDYEQYF.

The chain recombines TRBV7-9 with TRBJ2-7, with D tentatively TRBD2 (5 bases). CDR3 length: 14 residues. The V gene lost 5 bases and the J gene lost 2 bases, with 13 bases spanning the gap. Germline assignment: CDR1 SEHNR and CDR2 FQNEAQ (reference sequence). The CDR3 DNA reads TGTGCCAGCAGCCAAGGGCCGGGAACCTACGAGCAGTACTTC. The encoded protein is CASSQGPGTYEQYF.

V is TRBV4-2 and J is TRBJ2-2; D call uncertain. The CDR3 runs to 13 residues. Trimming pared 2 bases from V and 7 bases from J, leaving 8 bases between. CDR1 and CDR2 (germline): LGHNA, YNFKEQ. CDR3 amino acids: CASSQKTGGELFF. CDR3 DNA: TGTGCCAGCAGCCAAAAGACGGGCGGGGAGCTGTTTTTT.

This sequence joins TRBV6-5 and TRBJ2-7; TRBD1 aligns across 8 bases. Germline V gives CDR1 MNHEY, CDR2 SVGAGI. V shed 2 bases and J 2 bases; nucleotides not matched to a gene: 2. The CDR3 extends over 14 amino acids. The CDR3 loop reads CASSYGTGPYEQYF. Here the CDR3 DNA reads TGTGCCAGCAGTTACGGGACAGGTCCCTACGAGCAGTACTTC.

This clonotype was observed a few times. The rearrangement links TRBV29-1 to TRBJ2-5, with D possibly being TRBD1 (6 bases). This CDR3 comprises 13 residues. CDR1 SQVTM and CDR2 ANQGSEA come from the germline V gene. Trimming removed 4 bases at V and 1 base at J, with 10 bases between. The CDR3 sequence is CSVGDRSQETQYF. The DNA for the CDR3 is TGCAGCGTTGGAGACAGGAGCCAAGAGACCCAGTACTTC.

This clonotype was recorded many times. The chain recombines TRBV10-3 with TRBJ2-2; the D is unclear. Trimming shortened V by 2 bases and J by 6 bases, and 4 bases separated the two germline ends. The CDR3 consists of 12 residues. Germline-derived CDR1 and CDR2 are ENHRY and SYGVKD. The CDR3 loop is CAISEGPGELFF. For the CDR3, the DNA is TGTGCCATCAGTGAGGGTCCCGGGGAGCTGTTTTTT.

In regard to this clonotype: Just one base apart from a much larger clone, this may be a read error. The chain couples TRBV6-5 to TRBJ1-1, with 7 bases identical to TRBD1. From germline, CDR1 is MNHEY and CDR2 SVGAGI. The CDR3 loop spans 13 amino acids. The CDR3 loop is CAISWDRNTEAFF. In DNA form, the CDR3 reads TGTGCCATCAGTTGGGACAGGAACACTGAAGCTTTCTTT.

This clonotype was seen a handful of times. The V call is TRBV7-2, the J call TRBJ2-7; D is possibly TRBD1 (6 bases). The V gene lost 3 bases and the J gene lost 2 bases, with 8 bases spanning the gap. CDR3 length: 13 residues. CDR1 and CDR2 from the germline V gene are SGHTA and FQGNSA. The CDR3: CASSLGHTYEQYF. The CDR3 DNA sequence: TGTGCCAGCAGCTTGGGACACACCTACGAGCAGTACTTC. Full variable domain (missing parts from reference TRBV7-2 and TRBJ2-7): GAGVSQSPSNKVTEKGKDVELRCDPISGHTALYWYRQSLGQGLEFLIYFQGNSAPDKSGLPSDRFSAERTGGSVSTLTIQRTQQEDSAVYLCASSLGHTYEQYFGPGTRLTVT.

There are many counts of this clonotype. J is TRBJ1-2 and V is TRBV25-1, with D uncertain. This CDR3 has 13 residues. The V gene lost 1 base and the J gene lost 8 bases, with 11 bases spanning the gap. CDR1 and CDR2 (germline): MGHDK, SYGVNS. The CDR3 sequence is CASSESSLSGYTF. DNA for the CDR3: TGTGCCAGCAGTGAATCTAGCCTAAGCGGCTACACCTTC.